This record looks at one T cell receptor beta chain sequence and its context. In the authors' methods: Nucleated cell number was recorded as an estimate derived from reference gene primer amplification. This table comes from immunoSEQ multiplex PCR, and its TCRdb copy is limited to in-frame clones, with some not included. From that table come the V and J calls and clone size; the DNA was used to work out D and trimming. This sample has some 200,000 clones, with 70% to 90% found just once. Per germline, CDR1 SEHNR and CDR2 FQNEAQ (reference sequence). The V segment lost 4 bases and the J segment 4 bases; nucleotides outside the gene matches: 12. This CDR3 region has 17 residues. The sample belongs to a study of blood T cell repertoires in COVID-19. Study at large: The origin of the acute and convalescent COVID-19 samples was the United States, Italy and Spain. In each case, the material was cDNA or gDNA derived from T cells, B-cell-depleted T cells, or PBMCs.

This receptor was taken from a woman aged 50 to 65 with acute or convalescent COVID-19. The chain recombines TRBV7-9 with TRBJ2-5; the match to TRBD2 covers 10 bases. Sequencing was performed on peripheral blood. The CDR3 here is CASSSRNSGGPLETQYF. The DNA for the CDR3 is TGTGCCAGCAGCTCCCGAAATAGCGGGGGGCCTCTAGAGACCCAGTACTTC.